This TCR beta chain stems from a study of CD4 T cells in relation to SARS-CoV-2 and coronaviruses. Before the COVID-19 pandemic, during about 2011-2018, CD4+ T cells were taken from unexposed donors. Naive and memory CD4+ T cells came from enriched cryopreserved PBMCs. The germline V gene encodes CDR1 MNHEY and CDR2 SVGEGT. The CDR3 length is 15 residues. Trimming at V came to 6 bases and at J to 4 bases, leaving 11 bases not matched to a gene. Remarks on this clone: The antigen is unknown.

Points from the study as a whole: Culture-expanded clones reflect memory recall rather than primary priming during culture.

Generated by immunoSEQ multiplex PCR, the TCRdb table keeps only in-frame clones and is missing some. The sample holds about 65,000 clones, around 86% seen once. The sequenced sample was memory CD4+ T cells from PBMCs. The TCR originated in a human donor in good health. The chain couples TRBV6-2 or TRBV6-3 to TRBJ2-7, with 8 bases aligning to TRBD1. The CDR3 here is CASRPSGGATYEQYF. CDR3 nucleotides: TGTGCCAGCAGGCCTTCAGGGGGCGCAACTTACGAGCAGTACTTC.